This TCR beta chain was captured in a study of blood T cell repertoires in COVID-19. The CDR3 loop spans 13 amino acids. In germline, CDR1 is SNHLY, CDR2 FYNNEI. The germline V and J ends were trimmed by 6 bases and 7 bases, with 15 bases remaining between them. Profiled with immunoSEQ multiplex PCR; TCRdb holds only in-frame clones, not every one. The sample comprises 200,000 to 250,000 clones, around 84% of which are singletons, and 6.8% rests with the top ten. The V gene is TRBV2, the J gene TRBJ1-2; D perhaps matches TRBD1 (5 bases). The clonotype was recovered from a woman between 40 and 55 years old who had recovered from COVID-19. The sample taken for sequencing was PBMCs or T cells enriched from blood (not recorded which). The CDR3 nucleotides read TGTGCCAGCAGAGAGACAGCGGGCAGTGGCTACACCTTC. Protein: CASRETAGSGYTF.